This T cell receptor beta chain comes out of a study of blood T cell repertoires in COVID-19 (dated by TCRdb to 2018 to 2020). For the study in its entirety: Collaborator samples came from the United States, Italy and Spain and covered acute and convalescent phases of COVID-19. The prospective study material was composed of cDNA or gDNA derived from T cells, B-cell-depleted T cells, or PBMCs. Subjects who had been exposed to COVID-19, were actively infected with it, or had recovered from it provided the deeply sampled blood TCRbeta repertoires that made up the dataset. A freely available public database, intended as a resource for researchers studying the immune response to SARS-CoV-2, is where the repertoires were released. The samples were drawn from the first 160 participants of the ongoing ImmuneRACE study and from some 1,300 subjects provided by 6 global collaborators. A de-identified subject ID, COVID-19 status, age in years and sex were almost always included in the sample metadata. Where available, HLA class I and class II types were obtained from metadata supplied by the sample provider rather than from assay-based typing. Here is what the overall study found, with its caveats: The quantity of clinical and demographic metadata differed by source and by participant and was supplied without curation.

Collaborating institutions collected whole blood in K2EDTA tubes following their own protocols. Collaborator samples were shipped for TCRbeta analysis as frozen whole blood, isolated PBMCs, or DNA extracted from either sample type. Measured from the cysteine to the phenylalanine, the CDR3 is 15 residues long. The CDR3 DNA has 45 bases and is translated from base 1. Trimming at the junction amounts to 3 bases on V and 2 bases on J, and the germline ends lie 13 bases apart. As encoded in the germline V gene, CDR1 is MGHRA while CDR2 is YSYEKL. TCRbeta CDR3 regions were amplified from genomic DNA using the immunoSEQ Assay, a bias-controlled multiplex PCR. For the original study's pipeline: Within the assay, amplification of reference gene primers was used to estimate how many nucleated cells each sample contained. To quantify the absolute abundance of each unique TCRbeta CDR3 rearrangement, sequence reads were collapsed and filtered. Productive Simpson clonality was computed per sample as the square root of Simpson's diversity index over productive rearrangements. The clones in this table, taken by TCRdb from immuneACCESS, are in-frame only. Not every clone is retained; where verified, under half of the shortfall comes from an unresolved V gene, and the cause of the rest is unknown. V and J calls plus clone size are reproduced from that table; the DNA served to infer D and trimming. The sample table shows about 100,000 clones, and 75% to 95% are seen once. Around 1.3% of the sample is in the top ten clones.

As concerns this clone: The clone's antigen remains unknown. The input lacks base qualities; no much larger clone sits a single base away.

The source is a woman under 40 with acute or convalescent COVID-19. Sequencing was done on a sample of peripheral blood. The V and J genes are TRBV4-1 and TRBJ1-2, and possibly TRBD1, on 6 matching bases. The CDR3 region has the sequence CASSHLGQTNYGYTF. The nucleotides read TGCGCCAGCAGCCATCTAGGACAGACGAACTATGGCTACACCTTC.